The sample holds many counts of the clone carrying this TCR beta chain. The entry originates in a study of blood T cells in healthy people across ages. A second about 6 to 11 cycle PCR used barcoded and J-beta primers. TCRdb recomputed calls from the 5' RACE reads with MiXCR, one row per CDR3 protein. The sample yields some 800,000 distinct CDR3 sequences, under 55% seen once. V dropped 1 base and J dropped 3 bases, with 7 bases sitting between them. CDR1 is SEHNR and CDR2 is FQNEAQ in the germline V gene (reference sequence). The CDR3 is 13 residues long. This TCR was sampled from a man between 60 and 75 years old in good health. The chain combines TRBV7-9 with TRBJ2-7; perhaps D is TRBD1 or TRBD2 (5 bases each). Sequenced sample: blood. CDR3 residues: CASSLVGGYEQYF. DNA of the CDR3: TGTGCCAGCAGCTTAGTTGGGGGCTACGAGCAGTACTTC. The whole variable domain, remainder taken from reference TRBV7-9 and TRBJ2-7, is DTGVSQNPRHKITKRGQNVTFRCDPISEHNRLYWYRQTLGQGPEFLTYFQNEAQLEKSRLLSDRFSAERPKGSFSTLEIQRTEQGDSAMYLCASSLVGGYEQYFGPGTRLTVT.